Below are 29 T cell receptor beta chains sequenced from a single sample in a study of T cells after yellow fever vaccination. TCRdb re-derived calls from the 5' RACE reads in MiXCR, one entry per CDR3 protein. This table has some 150,000 distinct CDR3 sequences, less than 8.5% appearing once. Sequencing used CD4+ T cells sorted from PBMCs, obtained 10 days after the yellow fever booster vaccination. The receptors stem from a man between 25 and 39 years old who received the YFV17D yellow fever vaccine.

This clonotype was seen many times. This chain uses TRBV7-2 with TRBJ2-7; D unclear. With 3 bases removed from V and 3 bases from J, the gap between germline ends came to 9 bases. Germline CDR1 and CDR2: SGHTA and FQGNSA. The CDR3 covers 13 residues. CDR3 sequence reads: CASSLNRYYEQYF. The CDR3 nucleotides read TGTGCCAGCAGCTTGAACCGGTACTACGAGCAGTACTTC.

This clonotype was seen repeatedly, ten times or more. The V gene is TRBV19, the J gene TRBJ2-7, with TRBD2 matching 14 bases. The germline V gene encodes CDR1 LNHDA and CDR2 SQIVND (reference sequence). V was clipped by 3 bases and J by 4 bases; unmatched bases: 5. The CDR3 has 16 residues. The CDR3 coding sequence is TGTGCCAGTAGTATGTTCGGGACTAGCGGGAGTTACGAGCAGTACTTC. Its translation is CASSMFGTSGSYEQYF. Full variable domain (remainder filled in from reference TRBV19 and TRBJ2-7): DGGITQSPKYLFRKEGQNVTLSCEQNLNHDAMYWYRQDPGQGLRLIYYSQIVNDFQKGDIAEGYSVSREKKESFPLTVTSAQKNPTAFYLCASSMFGTSGSYEQYFGPGTRLTVT.

This clonotype was found many times. The CDR3 protein is CASSNSGGLSYEQYF. CDR3 in DNA: TGCGCCAGCAGCAATAGCGGGGGCCTTTCCTACGAGCAGTACTTC. V usage is TRBV5-1 and J usage is TRBJ2-7; 9 positions match TRBD2. Unmatched junction bases numbered 6, after V lost 4 bases and J lost 1 base. CDR3 length: 15 residues. Per the germline V gene, CDR1 is SGHRS and CDR2 is YFSETQ.

There are many counts of this clonotype. V gene TRBV28 combines with J gene TRBJ1-1, with D hard to call. The V and J ends lost 10 bases and 4 bases respectively, with 10 bases between them. CDR3 length equals 11 residues. CDR1 and CDR2 (germline): MDHEN, SYDVKM. The CDR3 region has the DNA TGTGCCACCGCCGTTTTCACTGAAGCTTTCTTT. It is translated as CATAVFTEAFF.

This clonotype was observed many times. The chain combines TRBV12-3 or TRBV12-4 with TRBJ2-7, with 10 bases lining up with TRBD2. The CDR3 is 17 amino acids. V lost 1 base to trimming and J lost 3 bases; unmatched junction nucleotides: 9. CDR3 loop: CASSLGLAGVNHYEQYF. As DNA, the CDR3 is TGTGCCAGCAGTTTAGGTCTAGCGGGAGTGAACCACTACGAGCAGTACTTC.

This clonotype was observed many times. This chain connects TRBV7-9 to TRBJ2-1; no firm D call. The CDR3 has 13 amino acids. CDR1 and CDR2 from the germline V gene are SEHNR and FQNEAQ (reference sequence). V was trimmed by 2 bases and J by 4 bases, leaving 6 bases between them. CDR3 nucleotides: TGTGCCAGCAGCTTAAACCAGTACAATGAGCAGTTCTTC. This gives the protein CASSLNQYNEQFF.

This clonotype was seen ten or more times. The V and J genes are TRBV10-3 and TRBJ2-7; D might be TRBD1 or TRBD2, each matching 5 bases. Trimming pared 10 bases from V and 2 bases from J, leaving 15 bases between. CDR1 and CDR2 from the germline V gene are ENHRY and SYGVKD. There are 13 residues in the CDR3. As DNA, the CDR3 is TGTGCCAGTCAGGGAGAGCCCCCCTACGAGCAGTACTTC. This gives the protein CASQGEPPYEQYF.

The rearrangement links TRBV27 to TRBJ2-7; 11 nucleotides match TRBD2. Germline CDR1 is MNHEY and CDR2 is SMNVEV (reference sequence). CDR3 length: 15 residues. The trim removed 6 bases at V and 4 bases at J, leaving 8 bases unmatched. The DNA of the CDR3 is TGTGCCAGCAGAAGGAGTCTAGCGGGAGGATACGAGCAGTACTTC. Its protein product is CASRRSLAGGYEQYF.

This clonotype was recorded at least ten times. V is TRBV20-1 and J is TRBJ2-5, with TRBD2 matching 10 bases. Germline loops: CDR1 DFQATT, CDR2 SNEGSKA (reference sequence). The CDR3 loop spans 17 amino acids. The trim removed 1 base at V and 5 bases at J, leaving 13 bases unmatched. The DNA of the CDR3 is TGCAGTGCTAGAGTTTGGTCTAGCGGGAGAGTTGGGGAGACCCAGTACTTC. This encodes CSARVWSSGRVGETQYF.

This clonotype occurred many times. The rearrangement joins TRBV2 to TRBJ2-2; possible D gene TRBD1, 6 bases. Germline V CDR1 and CDR2: SNHLY, FYNNEI. This CDR3 spans 14 amino acids. The germline V and J ends were trimmed by 6 bases and 0 bases, with 8 bases remaining between them. CDR3 in DNA: TGTGCCAGCAGAGGACAGACGAACACCGGGGAGCTGTTTTTT. Translation gives CASRGQTNTGELFF.

This clonotype was recorded at least ten times. The chain uses TRBV20-1 and TRBJ2-5; TRBD1 is a possible D gene (5 bases). Trimming removed 0 bases at V and 4 bases at J, with 12 bases between. The CDR3 extends over 14 amino acids. CDR1 is DFQATT, CDR2 SNEGSKA, per germline (reference sequence). CDR3 nucleotides: TGCAGTGCTAGAGATCTGGCAGGGTCAGAGACCCAGTACTTC. This translates into CSARDLAGSETQYF.

This clonotype showed up many times. The chain uses TRBV14 and TRBJ2-1; 7 positions match TRBD1. The V and J ends lost 4 bases and 3 bases, in that order; junction bases with no gene match: 3. Per germline, CDR1 SGHDN and CDR2 FVKESK. The CDR3 covers 14 residues. CDR3 amino acids: CASSRRQGYNEQFF. The CDR3, as DNA: TGTGCCAGCAGCCGTAGACAGGGCTACAATGAGCAGTTCTTC.

This clonotype came up many times. The J gene is TRBJ2-7, the V gene TRBV5-5, with 9 bases identical to TRBD2. This CDR3 contains 14 residues. J was trimmed by 1 base and V by 7 bases; bases with no gene match: 6. CDR1 and CDR2 (germline): SGHKS, YYEKEE (reference sequence). For the CDR3, the DNA is TGTGCCAGCGGACGGCGGGAGGGATCCTACGAGCAGTACTTC. Translation gives CASGRREGSYEQYF. Full variable domain (rest looked up from reference TRBV5-5 and TRBJ2-7): DAGVTQSPTHLIKTRGQQVTLRCSPISGHKSVSWYQQVLGQGPQFIFQYYEKEERGRGNFPDRFSARQFPNYSSELNVNALLLGDSALYLCASGRREGSYEQYFGPGTRLTVT.

This clonotype has a count of ten or more. The J gene is TRBJ2-5, the V gene TRBV20-1, with TRBD1 identical over 8 bases. The germline CDR1 and CDR2 sequences are DFQATT and SNEGSKA (reference sequence). The CDR3 sequence is 12 residues long. With 4 bases clipped from V and 5 bases from J, the junction kept 3 bases outside the gene matches. CDR3 nucleotides: TGCAGTGCTACGGGGGACAGGGAGACCCAGTACTTC. Translation gives CSATGDRETQYF.

This clonotype showed up many times. Here the CDR3 reads CASSPSTGTGGSPLHF. The CDR3 DNA is TGTGCCAGCAGCCCGTCAACCGGGACAGGGGGCTCACCCCTCCACTTT. The chain carries TRBV7-2 and TRBJ1-6; 12 bases agree with TRBD1. CDR3 length: 16 residues. Germline V gives CDR1 SGHTA, CDR2 FQGNSA. J lost 10 bases, V lost 5 bases, and 9 bases had no gene match. Based on the CDR3 plus reference TRBV7-2 and TRBJ1-6, the full variable domain is GAGVSQSPSNKVTEKGKDVELRCDPISGHTALYWYRQSLGQGLEFLIYFQGNSAPDKSGLPSDRFSAERTGGSVSTLTIQRTQQEDSAVYLCASSPSTGTGGSPLHFGNGTRLTVT.

In its sample, this clonotype was seen many times. This chain uses TRBV15 with TRBJ2-2; 7 bases fit TRBD2. The CDR3 is 17 amino acids. Unmatched junction bases numbered 13, after V lost 5 bases and J lost 4 bases. CDR1 is LNHNV, CDR2 YYDKDF, per germline (reference sequence). The CDR3 here is CATSGRAGPLGTGELFF. Written as DNA, the CDR3 is TGTGCCACCAGCGGCCGAGCGGGACCCTTAGGCACCGGGGAGCTGTTTTTT.

This clonotype was counted ten times or more. The V call is TRBV19, the J call TRBJ1-4; D uncertain. Trimming cost V 3 bases and J 0 bases, with 2 bases left between them. Germline CDR1 is LNHDA and CDR2 is SQIVND (reference sequence). The CDR3 sequence is 13 residues long. The CDR3 loop is CASSIATNEKLFF. Here the CDR3 DNA reads TGTGCCAGTAGTATTGCAACTAATGAAAAACTGTTTTTT.

Remarks on this clonotype: One base away lies a much larger clone, so this may be a sequencing read error. This CDR3 reads CSSSQLLRPHEQFF. CDR3 coding DNA: TGCTCCAGCAGCCAACTTCTAAGGCCCCATGAGCAGTTCTTC. The chain employs TRBV4-1 and TRBJ2-1; D unresolved. This CDR3 has 14 amino acids. Germline V gene lookup returns CDR1 MGHRA and CDR2 YSYEKL.

This clonotype was observed at least ten times. This sequence joins TRBV6-2 or TRBV6-3 and TRBJ2-5; the match to TRBD2 covers 8 bases. The V gene's germline CDR1 is MNHEY and CDR2 SVGEGT. CDR3 length: 13 residues. J lost 6 bases, V lost 6 bases, and 6 bases had no gene match. The CDR3 DNA is TGTGCCAGCAGCCAAAGCGGGAGCCAGACCCAGTACTTC. Protein product: CASSQSGSQTQYF.

A note on this clonotype: A much larger clone lies a single base off, so this may be a read error. The chain is built from TRBV27 and TRBJ2-3; 9 bases map to TRBD1. The CDR3 contains 15 residues. Germline-derived CDR1 and CDR2 are MNHEY and SMNVEV (reference sequence). V lost 6 bases, J lost 4 bases, and 8 bases stayed unmatched. This chain's CDR3 is CASSKQGAGSDTQYF. The CDR3, as DNA: TGTGCCAGCAGCAAACAGGGGGCTGGATCAGATACGCAGTATTTT.

This clonotype has at least ten counts. V gene TRBV20-1 combines with J gene TRBJ2-1; 13 bases are shared with TRBD2. Germline loops: CDR1 DFQATT, CDR2 SNEGSKA (reference sequence). The CDR3 has 14 amino acids. V was pared by 5 bases and J by 6 bases, with 4 bases of the junction left unmatched. CDR3 residues: CSAWGLAGRNEQFF. In nucleotides, the CDR3 is TGCAGTGCTTGGGGACTAGCGGGACGCAATGAGCAGTTCTTC.

This chain joins TRBV5-1 and TRBJ2-1, with 11 bases fitting TRBD2. This CDR3 spans 17 amino acids. V lost 0 bases and J lost 1; bases outside the gene matches: 3. The germline CDR1 and CDR2 sequences are SGHRS and YFSETQ. CDR3 coding DNA: TGCGCCAGCAGCTTGGGGGCTAGCGGGAGGTCCTACAATGAGCAGTTCTTC. Protein: CASSLGASGRSYNEQFF. Full variable domain (outside the CDR3, taken from reference TRBV5-1 and TRBJ2-1): KAGVTQTPRYLIKTRGQQVTLSCSPISGHRSVSWYQQTPGQGLQFLFEYFSETQRNKGNFPGRFSGRQFSNSRSEMNVSTLELGDSALYLCASSLGASGRSYNEQFFGPGTRLTVL.

This clonotype came up many times. V usage is TRBV12-3 or TRBV12-4 and J usage is TRBJ2-1; 7 bases are a match to TRBD2. This CDR3 is 16 amino acids long. V trimming: 3 bases; J trimming: 5 bases; junction bases outside the gene matches: 10. The CDR3 protein is CASSFRFSGVNNEQFF. CDR3 nucleotide sequence: TGTGCCAGCAGTTTTCGTTTCAGCGGGGTAAACAATGAGCAGTTCTTC.

This clonotype was recorded many times. The J gene is TRBJ2-6, the V gene TRBV7-9; D unclear. The CDR3 is 15 residues long. CDR1 and CDR2 from the germline V gene are SEHNR and FQNEAQ (reference sequence). The V end lost 2 bases, the J end lost 0 bases, and 5 bases lay between the germline ends. CDR3 loop: CASSLHSSGANVLTF. The CDR3 nucleotides are TGTGCCAGCAGCTTACATAGCTCTGGGGCCAACGTCCTGACTTTC.

This clonotype has ten or more counts. The gene calls are TRBV7-2 and TRBJ2-5; D not resolved. Per germline, CDR1 SGHTA and CDR2 FQGNSA. V was cut by 6 bases and J by 1 base, with 9 bases left in between. The length of the CDR3 is 13 residues. The CDR3 region has the DNA TGTGCCAGCAGGAGACCTCTCCAAGAGACCCAGTACTTC. Protein sequence: CASRRPLQETQYF.

This clonotype was counted many times. One end of the junction fails to match germline, which may point to a read error. This sequence joins TRBV23-1 and TRBJ2-1, with D perhaps matching TRBD1 (5 bases). TRBV23-1 is identified as an open reading frame with a role that is uncertain. The length of the CDR3 is 12 residues. The DNA of the CDR3 is TGTAGGGTACAGGAAGGCTACAATGAGCAGTTCTTC. Amino acids: CRVQEGYNEQFF.

This clonotype was recorded a few times. V gene TRBV10-3 combines with J gene TRBJ1-1; the D gene is possibly TRBD1 (5 bases). The germline CDR1 and CDR2 sequences are ENHRY and SYGVKD. CDR3 size: 13 residues. V was trimmed by 3 bases and J by 4 bases, leaving 9 bases between them. CDR3 bases: TGTGCCATCAGTGACTCAGGGTCCACTGAAGCTTTCTTT. This translates into CAISDSGSTEAFF.

This clonotype appeared many times. The J gene is TRBJ2-5, the V gene TRBV3-1, with a possible D match to TRBD2 (6 bases). The CDR3 runs to 18 residues. CDR1 is LGHDT and CDR2 is YNNKEL in the germline V gene (reference sequence). V lost 4 bases to trimming and J lost 3 bases, with 24 bases between them. CDR3 sequence: CASSPRTSRGGLKETQYF. CDR3 bases: TGTGCCAGCAGCCCTCGGACTTCGCGGGGAGGTTTAAAAGAGACCCAGTACTTC.

This clonotype was detected a few times. The V and J genes are TRBV4-3 and TRBJ2-1, with TRBD2 matching 10 bases. Losses at the gene ends were 0 bases for V and 10 bases for J; bases not matched to a gene: 12. Germline CDR1 reads LGHNA; CDR2 reads YSLEER. The CDR3 has 17 amino acids. CDR3 region: CASSQDPASGRGREQFF. CDR3 DNA: TGCGCCAGCAGCCAAGATCCGGCTAGCGGGAGAGGGCGCGAGCAGTTCTTC.